These 27 T cell receptor beta chains were sequenced from one sample in a study of cytomegalovirus exposure and HLA in healthy donors. Repertoires were generated with immunoSEQ multiplex PCR, while TCRdb's copy carries only in-frame clones and drops some. Of a few hundred thousand clones listed, approximately 91% are singletons. The sample was PBMCs. The receptors were gathered from a man under 40 in good health and CMV-seronegative.

The rearrangement uses TRBV9 and TRBJ1-2; D perhaps matches TRBD1 (6 bases). CDR3 size: 15 residues. V was trimmed by 3 bases and J by 0 bases, leaving 12 bases between them. The V gene's germline CDR1 is SGDLS and CDR2 YYNGEE. CDR3 sequence (DNA): TGTGCCAGCAGCGCGGACAGCCAGCCTAACTATGGCTACACCTTC. Its protein product is CASSADSQPNYGYTF.

The chain recombines TRBV25-1 with TRBJ2-1; 9 positions agree with TRBD2. After removal of 2 bases from V and 2 bases from J, the junction contained 4 bases not matched to a gene. This CDR3 contains 16 residues. Germline CDR1 is MGHDK and CDR2 is SYGVNS. For the CDR3, the DNA is TGTGCCAGCAGTGAACTAGCGGGGCCCACCTACAATGAGCAGTTCTTC. This translates into CASSELAGPTYNEQFF.

The chain uses TRBV25-1 and TRBJ1-5; a weak D match, TRBD1 (6 bases). The ends were cut back, 4 bases at V and 3 bases at J, with 10 bases in the middle. The CDR3 runs to 14 residues. Germline values: CDR1 MGHDK, CDR2 SYGVNS. CDR3 protein: CASSAGQLNQPQHF. CDR3 nucleotides: TGTGCCAGCAGTGCCGGACAGCTCAATCAGCCCCAGCATTTT. Full variable domain (rest looked up from reference TRBV25-1 and TRBJ1-5): EADIYQTPRYLVIGTGKKITLECSQTMGHDKMYWYQQDPGMELHLIHYSYGVNSTEKGDLSSESTVSRIRTEHFPLTLESARPSHTSQYLCASSAGQLNQPQHFGDGTRLSIL.

This clone appeared once. The chain employs TRBV19 and TRBJ2-7, with 7 bases that match TRBD1. V was pared by 4 bases and J by 3 bases, with 6 bases of the junction left unmatched. CDR3 length equals 14 residues. Germline lookup yields CDR1 LNHDA and CDR2 SQIVND (reference sequence). The CDR3 DNA reads TGTGCCAGTAGTACCGGGACAGCCTTCTACGAGCAGTACTTC. Its protein product is CASSTGTAFYEQYF. The full variable domain, its missing parts supplied by reference TRBV19 and TRBJ2-7, is DGGITQSPKYLFRKEGQNVTLSCEQNLNHDAMYWYRQDPGQGLRLIYYSQIVNDFQKGDIAEGYSVSREKKESFPLTVTSAQKNPTAFYLCASSTGTAFYEQYFGPGTRLTVT.

The gene calls are TRBV5-8 and TRBJ1-1, with 10 bases that match TRBD1. Trimming took 0 bases from V and 5 from J; bases not matched to a gene: 1. The CDR3 spans 14 residues. In germline, CDR1 is SGHTS, CDR2 YDEGEE. The CDR3 loop reads CASSLVGQGTEAFF. The CDR3 nucleotides read TGTGCCAGCAGCTTGGTGGGACAGGGGACTGAAGCTTTCTTT.

The rearrangement joins TRBV10-3 to TRBJ1-2; D is perhaps TRBD1 (5 bases). The CDR3 totals 14 residues. Germline CDR1 reads ENHRY; CDR2 reads SYGVKD. V dropped 0 bases and J dropped 8 bases, with 13 bases sitting between them. The CDR3 nucleotides read TGTGCCATCAGTGAGTCTCAAGGGCAGGGCGGCTACACCTTC. It is translated as CAISESQGQGGYTF.

The chain has TRBV9 and TRBJ2-7; the match to TRBD2 covers 8 bases. After removal of 0 bases from V and 4 bases from J, the junction contained 6 bases not matched to a gene. CDR3 length: 15 amino acids. Germline V gene data show CDR1 as SGDLS and CDR2 as YYNGEE. CDR3 sequence reads: CASSVGLAGRYEQYF. The CDR3 DNA reads as TGTGCCAGCAGCGTAGGATTAGCGGGAAGATACGAGCAGTACTTC.

The V gene is TRBV6-5, the J gene TRBJ2-7; D call uncertain. Trimming pared 0 bases from V and 7 bases from J, leaving 7 bases between. The CDR3 has 12 residues. Germline-derived CDR1 and CDR2 are MNHEY and SVGAGI. CDR3: CASSYSNGEQYF. DNA for the CDR3: TGTGCCAGCAGTTACTCGAACGGGGAGCAGTACTTC.

The chain uses TRBV10-3 and TRBJ2-3, with D unclear. The V end lost 2 bases, the J end lost 6 bases, and 6 bases lay between the germline ends. CDR1 ENHRY and CDR2 SYGVKD come from the germline V gene. The CDR3 contains 12 residues. The CDR3 sequence is CAISERPDTQYF. In DNA, the CDR3 is TGTGCCATCAGTGAGCGTCCCGATACGCAGTATTTT.

This clone has just a few counts. The V gene is TRBV19, the J gene TRBJ2-3, with 8 bases lining up with TRBD2. The germline V gene encodes CDR1 LNHDA and CDR2 SQIVND (reference sequence). V shed 7 bases, J shed 8 bases, and the junction held 11 bases outside the gene matches. This CDR3 is built from 14 residues. This CDR3 reads CASNSGLEGSTQYF. The CDR3 DNA reads TGTGCCAGTAATTCGGGACTAGAGGGGAGTACGCAGTATTTT.

This clone was counted once. This rearrangement joins TRBV23-1 to TRBJ2-5; 8 nucleotides align to TRBD1. Being an ORF, TRBV23-1 has a function that is uncertain. The V gene end was trimmed by 3 bases and the J gene end by 5 bases; junction bases not matched to a gene: 8. The CDR3 is 15 amino acids. CDR3 in amino acids: CASSQPDREFETQYF. The DNA for the CDR3 is TGCGCCAGCAGTCAGCCGGACAGGGAATTTGAGACCCAGTACTTC.

The chain carries TRBV5-4 and TRBJ2-7; 7 nucleotides line up with TRBD2. The V gene end was trimmed by 4 bases and the J gene end by 3 bases; junction bases not matched to a gene: 10. Germline CDR1 is SGHNT and CDR2 is YYREEE (reference sequence). This CDR3 contains 15 residues. Here the CDR3 DNA reads TGTGCCAGCAGCCCACGGGGAGGGGCCGACTACGAGCAGTACTTC. Its translation: CASSPRGGADYEQYF.

As DNA, the CDR3 is TGTGCCAGCAGCTCCGGGCAGGGCCCTTACGAGCAGTACTTC. Protein product: CASSSGQGPYEQYF. V and J are TRBV7-9 and TRBJ2-7; possible D gene TRBD1, 5 bases. CDR3 size: 14 residues. Germline V gene data show CDR1 as SEHNR and CDR2 as FQNEAQ (reference sequence). Trimming cost V 4 bases and J 4 bases, with 14 bases left between them.

This clone was picked up a small number of times. V is TRBV18 and J is TRBJ1-2; no clear D gene. Trimming took off 5 bases at V and 5 bases at J, with 18 bases between the two ends. The germline CDR1 and CDR2 sequences are KGHSH and LQKENI. This CDR3 comprises 15 residues. Written as DNA, the CDR3 is TGTGCCAGCTCAACCCTTCCGGAAGCGGGGTATGGCTACACCTTC. Amino acid sequence: CASSTLPEAGYGYTF.

V gene TRBV28 combines with J gene TRBJ2-7, with TRBD1 identical over 9 bases. This CDR3 region has 15 residues. V lost 6 bases and J lost 4; bases outside the gene matches: 10. Germline values: CDR1 MDHEN, CDR2 SYDVKM. Here the CDR3 DNA reads TGTGCCAGCAGGATTTCCGGGACAGGGATGTACGAGCAGTACTTC. This sequence encodes CASRISGTGMYEQYF.

This clone has more than one count but fewer than ten. The rearrangement joins TRBV29-1 to TRBJ2-7; D might be TRBD2 (5 bases). The ends were cut back, 6 bases at V and 3 bases at J, with 18 bases in the middle. Per germline, CDR1 SQVTM and CDR2 ANQGSEA. The CDR3 consists of 14 residues. As DNA, the CDR3 is TGCAGCGTGCGGTCCGGGCTCGGGGTCTACGAGCAGTACTTC. Translation gives CSVRSGLGVYEQYF.

The chain links TRBV27 to TRBJ1-1; D not certain. The length of the CDR3 is 15 residues. With 5 bases removed from V and 0 bases from J, the gap between germline ends came to 13 bases. Germline lookup yields CDR1 MNHEY and CDR2 SMNVEV (reference sequence). CDR3 residues: CASSQPPGMNTEAFF. The CDR3 nucleotides are TGTGCCAGCAGTCAACCCCCGGGGATGAACACTGAAGCTTTCTTT.

The chain recombines TRBV6-5 with TRBJ2-5, with 7 bases aligning to TRBD2. J was trimmed by 3 bases and V by 2 bases; bases with no gene match: 6. This CDR3 has 15 residues. Germline values: CDR1 MNHEY, CDR2 SVGAGI. The CDR3 coding sequence is TGTGCCAGCAGTTACCGACCGGGAGGAAAAGAGACCCAGTACTTC. Its protein is CASSYRPGGKETQYF.

As concerns this clone: The same CDR3 can be traced to other DNA sequences in this sample. The chain joins TRBV27 to TRBJ1-2, with D perhaps TRBD1 (5 bases). The CDR3 has 13 amino acids. Trimming took off 2 bases at V and 4 bases at J, with 8 bases between the two ends. Germline lookup yields CDR1 MNHEY and CDR2 SMNVEV (reference sequence). CDR3 protein: CASSLLGGYGYTF. The CDR3 DNA reads as TGTGCCAGCAGTTTACTCGGGGGCTATGGCTACACCTTC.

V usage is TRBV7-6 and J usage is TRBJ1-1; 7 bases match TRBD1. Germline CDR1 is SGHVS and CDR2 is FNYEAQ. The junction had 8 bases not matched to a gene; V was cut back by 1 base and J by 6 bases. The CDR3 loop spans 15 amino acids. This chain's CDR3 is CASSLGQTGDAEAFF. CDR3 bases: TGTGCCAGCAGCTTAGGCCAAACAGGGGACGCTGAAGCTTTCTTT.

The chain uses TRBV5-1 and TRBJ2-5; 8 nucleotides match TRBD2. The CDR3 totals 19 residues. J was trimmed by 9 bases and V by 0 bases; bases with no gene match: 22. The V gene's germline CDR1 is SGHRS and CDR2 YFSETQ. CDR3 coding DNA: TGCGCCAGCAGCTTGGTCCCGACGGGACTAGGATCATCCGGATTCTCCCAGTACTTC. It encodes CASSLVPTGLGSSGFSQYF. The full variable domain, completed using reference TRBV5-1 and TRBJ2-5, is KAGVTQTPRYLIKTRGQQVTLSCSPISGHRSVSWYQQTPGQGLQFLFEYFSETQRNKGNFPGRFSGRQFSNSRSEMNVSTLELGDSALYLCASSLVPTGLGSSGFSQYFGPGTRLLVL.

As DNA, the CDR3 is TGTGCCAGCTCCCAAGCGGGGGCCCAAGAGACCCAGTACTTC. Its translation is CASSQAGAQETQYF. This chain links TRBV18 with TRBJ2-5; 8 nucleotides match TRBD2. CDR1 KGHSH and CDR2 LQKENI come from the germline V gene. The CDR3 runs to 14 residues. Trimming removed 6 bases from V and 1 base from J; junction bases left unmatched: 4.

V usage is TRBV5-1 and J usage is TRBJ2-7; tentatively, D is TRBD2 (5 bases). Trimming removed 1 base at V and 2 bases at J, with 13 bases between. The CDR3 runs to 15 residues. Germline V gene sequence: CDR1 SGHRS, CDR2 YFSETQ. The CDR3 DNA is TGCGCCAGCAGCTTGAGGGCAGCGGCTACCTACGAGCAGTACTTC. Residues: CASSLRAAATYEQYF.

The chain carries TRBV27 and TRBJ2-1, with D tentatively TRBD2 (5 bases). CDR1 is MNHEY and CDR2 is SMNVEV in the germline V gene (reference sequence). CDR3 length: 15 residues. V was cut by 0 bases and J by 2 bases, with 8 bases left in between. The CDR3 reads CASSLSSGAYNEQFF. The CDR3 nucleotides read TGTGCCAGCAGTTTATCGTCCGGGGCCTACAATGAGCAGTTCTTC.

This chain uses TRBV29-1 with TRBJ2-5; 8 bases line up with TRBD1. The CDR3 loop spans 14 amino acids. CDR1 SQVTM and CDR2 ANQGSEA come from the germline V gene. The ends lost 5 bases at V and 7 bases at J; junction bases unmatched: 12. This CDR3 is CSVTPDREVGTQYF. Here the CDR3 DNA reads TGCAGCGTTACACCGGACAGGGAGGTCGGGACCCAGTACTTC.

The chain recombines TRBV19 with TRBJ1-1; 9 bases are a match to TRBD1. The CDR3 is 14 residues long. In germline, CDR1 is LNHDA, CDR2 SQIVND (reference sequence). V lost 5 bases to trimming and J lost 3 bases; unmatched junction nucleotides: 4. The CDR3 bases are TGTGCCAGTAGTTTAACAGGGGGCGACACTGAAGCTTTCTTT. Translation gives CASSLTGGDTEAFF.

This clone was observed a single time. The V gene is TRBV28, the J gene TRBJ2-1; perhaps TRBD1 as D (6 bases). The CDR3 runs to 14 residues. Trimming took off 5 bases at V and 4 bases at J, with 12 bases between the two ends. Germline CDR1 MDHEN, CDR2 SYDVKM. The CDR3, as DNA: TGTGCCAGCAGTCCACGGACAGCTTACAATGAGCAGTTCTTC. Amino acids: CASSPRTAYNEQFF.